Reported below is one T cell receptor beta chain. Germline V CDR1 and CDR2: GTSNPN, SVGIG (reference sequence). V dropped 0 bases and J dropped 3; count of bases not matched to a gene: 10. This CDR3 has 16 amino acids. This specimen comes from a study of blood T cell repertoires in COVID-19. Here immunoSEQ multiplex PCR was the method, and the copy in TCRdb shows in-frame clones only, minus some. The sample records roughly 140,000 clones, approximately 80% being singletons. V is TRBV30 and J is TRBJ2-5; 7 bases line up with TRBD2. Sequencing was done on a sample of PBMCs or T cells enriched from blood (not recorded which). The receptor's source is a woman aged 18 to 35 who had been exposed to COVID-19. In DNA form, the CDR3 reads TGTGCCTGGAGTGTTGTTCGGTGGGCGGGAGAAGAGACCCAGTACTTC. Translation gives CAWSVVRWAGEETQYF.